The 13 T cell receptor beta chains below were found in one sample sequenced in a study of blood T cell repertoires in COVID-19. Assay used: immunoSEQ multiplex PCR; TCRdb lists only in-frame clones, some missing. The data hold over 70,000 clones, with around 91% observed a single time. The source material was peripheral blood. The origin of the receptors is a man aged 18-30 years with COVID-19, enrolled during active disease.

V usage is TRBV18 and J usage is TRBJ2-2; TRBD1 agrees at 8 bases. Germline V gene data show CDR1 as KGHSH and CDR2 as LQKENI. This CDR3 comprises 15 residues. V was pared by 6 bases and J by 3 bases, with 6 bases of the junction left unmatched. CDR3 bases: TGTGCCAGCTCGAGGGACAGGCCGGACACCGGGGAGCTGTTTTTT. Residues: CASSRDRPDTGELFF.

The chain links TRBV7-2 to TRBJ2-5; 8 bases agree with TRBD2. CDR1 and CDR2 (germline): SGHTA, FQGNSA. J lost 4 bases, V lost 4 bases, and 2 bases had no gene match. The CDR3 runs 13 residues. As DNA, the CDR3 is TGTGCCAGCAGCTGGACTAGCCTAGAGACCCAGTACTTC. Translation gives CASSWTSLETQYF.

The chain has TRBV27 and TRBJ2-5, with D uncertain. Trimming cost V 5 bases and J 5 bases, with 15 bases left between them. This CDR3 comprises 14 residues. Germline assignment: CDR1 MNHEY and CDR2 SMNVEV (reference sequence). CDR3 region: CASSPRTVVETQYF. The DNA of the CDR3 is TGTGCCAGCAGTCCCCGTACTGTAGTGGAGACCCAGTACTTC.

The count of this clone is one. CDR3 protein: CASSGGGRVSGSQYF. The CDR3 DNA follows: TGTGCCAGCAGTGGCGGGGGGAGAGTGAGTGGGTCCCAGTACTTC. V is TRBV27 and J is TRBJ2-5; 8 nucleotides agree with TRBD2. In germline, CDR1 is MNHEY, CDR2 SMNVEV (reference sequence). J lost 9 bases, V lost 5 bases, and 14 bases had no gene match. The CDR3 runs to 15 residues.

The chain is built from TRBV4-1 and TRBJ2-5; TRBD2 agrees at 9 bases. Germline assignment: CDR1 MGHRA and CDR2 YSYEKL. V lost 4 bases to trimming and J lost 5 bases; unmatched junction nucleotides: 11. The length of the CDR3 is 16 residues. The CDR3 sequence: CASSPRWREGLETQYF. The CDR3 nucleotides read TGCGCCAGCAGCCCTCGATGGCGGGAGGGGCTGGAGACCCAGTACTTC.

The chain links TRBV7-2 to TRBJ1-5; TRBD1 agrees at 7 bases. The V and J ends lost 3 bases and 5 bases, in that order; junction bases with no gene match: 1. The CDR3 has 13 residues. The germline V gene encodes CDR1 SGHTA and CDR2 FQGNSA. CDR3 region: CASSFRGDQPQHF. CDR3 in DNA: TGTGCCAGCAGCTTCAGGGGGGATCAGCCCCAGCATTTT.

V is TRBV9 and J is TRBJ2-3, with 7 nucleotides matching TRBD1. This CDR3 has 15 amino acids. Trimming at V came to 3 bases and at J to 2 bases, leaving 6 bases not matched to a gene. Looked up from germline, CDR1 is SGDLS and CDR2 is YYNGEE. CDR3 DNA sequence: TGTGCCAGCAGCGATTGGACAGGTTCCACAGATACGCAGTATTTT. It specifies CASSDWTGSTDTQYF.

V and J are TRBV4-1 and TRBJ2-2; D not resolved. This CDR3 has 13 amino acids. Germline V gives CDR1 MGHRA, CDR2 YSYEKL. Deletions cut 3 bases from V and 4 bases from J, with 6 bases between. CDR3 residues: CASSQRSTGELFF. The CDR3 region has the DNA TGCGCCAGCAGCCAGAGATCCACCGGGGAGCTGTTTTTT.

The V and J genes are TRBV21-1 and TRBJ2-5; the table's TRBD2 call for D was not verified on the DNA. TRBV21-1 constitutes a pseudogene. CDR3 length: 18 amino acids. CDR3 nucleotides: TGTGCCAGCAGCAAAGAAAACACTAGCGGGAGATATGGGGAGACCCAGTACTTC. Translated, it gives CASSKENTSGRYGETQYF.

This chain joins TRBV28 and TRBJ2-5, with TRBD2 identical over 12 bases. Per germline, CDR1 MDHEN and CDR2 SYDVKM. V shed 5 bases and J 5 bases; nucleotides not matched to a gene: 15. The length of the CDR3 is 18 residues. The DNA for the CDR3 is TGTGCCAGCAGTAAACCGGGACTAGCGGGTCGCGGCGCGGAGACCCAGTACTTC. Translated: CASSKPGLAGRGAETQYF. Supplemented by reference TRBV28 and TRBJ2-5, the full variable domain reads DVKVTQSSRYLVKRTGEKVFLECVQDMDHENMFWYRQDPGLGLRLIYFSYDVKMKEKGDIPEGYSVSREKKERFSLILESASTNQTSMYLCASSKPGLAGRGAETQYFGPGTRLLVL.

Of note for this clone: At one end the junction does not follow the germline gene, possibly because of a read error. The V and J genes are TRBV7-9 and TRBJ1-2; maybe TRBD1 (6 bases). The germline CDR1 and CDR2 sequences are SEHNR and FQNEAQ (reference sequence). The CDR3 runs 13 residues. CDR3 residues: CASSSTDRPLVAF. CDR3 sequence (DNA): TGTGCCAGCAGCTCAACGGACAGACCTCTCGTGGCCTTC.

This chain uses TRBV29-1 with TRBJ2-2; 7 bases match TRBD2. This CDR3 spans 13 amino acids. V shed 2 bases and J 7 bases; nucleotides not matched to a gene: 4. Germline CDR1 and CDR2: SQVTM and ANQGSEA. The CDR3 here is CSVERREGGELFF. CDR3 nucleotides: TGCAGCGTTGAACGGAGGGAGGGCGGGGAGCTGTTTTTT.

CDR3 nucleotides: TGTGCCAGCATTAAACGGTCCGAGCAGTTCTTC. This translates into CASIKRSEQFF. The chain couples TRBV5-6 to TRBJ2-1; D is unclear. This CDR3 contains 11 residues. Trimming left V 6 bases short and J 10 bases short, with 11 bases between. Germline lookup yields CDR1 SGHDT and CDR2 YYEEEE.